This T cell receptor beta chain derives from a study of neurological immune-mediated disorders. Study information: Of the 34 patients with multiple sclerosis, about 30 had relapsing-remitting MS, whereas the remaining 3 had secondary progressive MS.

Study observations and caveats: The repertoires of 18 of 34 multiple sclerosis patients were placed by phylogenetic grouping in a single related-CDR3 cluster, which may be a signature.

The cDNA was synthesized by means of template-switch 5'RACE, which was carried out with 10-nucleotide random UMIs. MiXCR, applied by TCRdb to the 5' RACE reads, yields one record per CDR3 protein. The data show about 50,000 distinct CDR3 sequences, approximately 4.4% seen once. CDR1 and CDR2 from the germline V gene are SGHTA and FQGNSA. The CDR3 has 14 residues. V dropped 7 bases and J dropped 4; count of bases not matched to a gene: 7. This clonotype was recorded many times. No antigen is known for it. V gene TRBV7-2 combines with J gene TRBJ2-7; 10 bases map to TRBD1. Source material: PBMCs. The origin of this receptor is a man aged 50-60 years with multiple sclerosis. CDR3 DNA: TGTGCCAGCACCCAAGGACAGGGGGGGTACGAGCAGTACTTC. Protein: CASTQGQGGYEQYF.